These 15 T cell receptor beta chains originate from one sample sequenced in a study of blood T cell repertoires in COVID-19. The protocol was immunoSEQ multiplex PCR, while the TCRdb copy is restricted to in-frame clones and leaves out a portion. The sample consists of 220,000 or so clones, about four fifths of them appearing once. Source material: PBMCs or T cells enriched from blood (not recorded which). These receptors all stem from a woman aged 60-70 years who had recovered from COVID-19.

The chain links TRBV5-1 to TRBJ1-2, with TRBD1 identical over 9 bases. There are 16 residues in the CDR3. Germline loops: CDR1 SGHRS, CDR2 YFSETQ. J gave up 4 bases and V 0 bases, and 7 bases lay outside the gene matches. The CDR3 coding sequence is TGCGCCAGCAGCTTGGGACAGGGGGAATTAGGCTATGGCTACACCTTC. It yields the protein CASSLGQGELGYGYTF.

The chain is built from TRBV18 and TRBJ1-3; 8 nucleotides agree with TRBD1. This CDR3 spans 16 amino acids. After removal of 5 bases from V and 4 bases from J, the junction contained 10 bases not matched to a gene. Germline V gives CDR1 KGHSH, CDR2 LQKENI. The CDR3 sequence: CASSSSGGGSGNTIYF. The CDR3 DNA is TGTGCCAGCTCATCCTCAGGGGGCGGCTCCGGAAACACCATATATTTT.

The CDR3 DNA sequence: TGTGCCAGCAGCCCCCAGCGGGGCTACGAGCAGTACTTC. Protein product: CASSPQRGYEQYF. This chain uses TRBV9 with TRBJ2-7; 7 bases agree with TRBD2. V dropped 4 bases and J dropped 3; count of bases not matched to a gene: 4. Germline CDR1 and CDR2: SGDLS and YYNGEE. The CDR3 has 13 residues.

The CDR3 loop is CSVGQGDTEAFF. The CDR3, as DNA: TGCAGCGTTGGGCAGGGGGACACTGAAGCTTTCTTT. The gene calls are TRBV29-1 and TRBJ1-1, with 7 bases lining up with TRBD1. After removal of 4 bases from V and 3 bases from J, the junction contained 2 bases not matched to a gene. Germline loops: CDR1 SQVTM, CDR2 ANQGSEA. The CDR3 sequence is 12 residues long.

The V gene is TRBV19, the J gene TRBJ2-1; 8 bases map to TRBD1. The CDR3 covers 17 residues. With V trimmed by 5 bases and J by 6 bases, 15 bases remained unmatched. Per germline, CDR1 LNHDA and CDR2 SQIVND (reference sequence). The CDR3: CASSSGGQGSLINEQFF. In DNA form, the CDR3 reads TGTGCCAGTAGTTCAGGGGGCCAAGGCTCCCTCATCAATGAGCAGTTCTTC.

The V and J genes are TRBV5-6 and TRBJ2-7; the match to TRBD1 covers 9 bases. J was trimmed by 3 bases and V by 5 bases; bases with no gene match: 6. The germline V gene has CDR1 SGHDT and CDR2 YYEEEE. The CDR3 contains 14 residues. CDR3 residues: CASSPGTGIYEQYF. CDR3 nucleotides: TGTGCCAGCAGTCCCGGGACAGGGATCTACGAGCAGTACTTC.

The chain has TRBV5-1 and TRBJ2-1, with TRBD2 matching 10 bases. CDR1 is SGHRS and CDR2 is YFSETQ in the germline V gene. With V trimmed by 4 bases and J by 2 bases, 6 bases remained unmatched. The CDR3 totals 16 residues. The CDR3 nucleotides read TGCGCCAGCAGCGTGATGAGCGGGGGGGCCTACAATGAGCAGTTCTTC. Translation gives CASSVMSGGAYNEQFF.

The chain is built from TRBV11-2 and TRBJ2-7; no firm D call. The CDR3 loop spans 13 amino acids. Per germline, CDR1 SGHAT and CDR2 FQNNGV. The ends were cut back, 2 bases at V and 6 bases at J, with 11 bases in the middle. The CDR3 nucleotides are TGTGCCAGCAGCTTATCCCAGGTAGTCGAGCAGTACTTC. Amino acid sequence: CASSLSQVVEQYF.

Points on this clone: Other nucleotide sequences from this sample produce the same CDR3. V usage is TRBV4-3 and J usage is TRBJ1-4; 8 bases match TRBD1. V dropped 1 base and J dropped 5; count of bases not matched to a gene: 6. CDR1 LGHNA and CDR2 YSLEER come from the germline V gene. The CDR3 contains 16 residues. The CDR3: CASSQGVTGGNEKLFF. DNA of the CDR3: TGCGCCAGCAGCCAAGGGGTTACAGGGGGAAATGAAAAACTGTTTTTT.

The chain is built from TRBV2 and TRBJ2-3, with TRBD1 identical over 11 bases. The ends lost 2 bases at V and 5 bases at J; junction bases unmatched: 9. Per germline, CDR1 SNHLY and CDR2 FYNNEI. The CDR3 has 17 amino acids. CDR3 bases: TGTGCCAGCAGTGAATATGGTTCGGGACAGGGGGGAGATACGCAGTATTTT. It encodes CASSEYGSGQGGDTQYF.

The gene calls are TRBV29-1 and TRBJ2-7, with D unclear. V lost 6 bases and J lost 5, with 14 bases in between. CDR3 length: 12 amino acids. Germline-derived CDR1 and CDR2 are SQVTM and ANQGSEA. This CDR3 reads CSVSKETHEQYF. The CDR3 DNA reads TGCAGCGTCTCAAAGGAGACCCACGAGCAGTACTTC.

This clone was counted between two and nine times. The rearrangement uses TRBV18 and TRBJ1-1; possibly TRBD1 for D (6 bases). Germline V gene data show CDR1 as KGHSH and CDR2 as LQKENI. The CDR3 is 13 residues long. The V end lost 3 bases, the J end lost 6 bases, and 11 bases lay between the germline ends. CDR3 nucleotides: TGTGCCAGCTCACCGGGACAAACCCCTGAAGCTTTCTTT. This translates into CASSPGQTPEAFF.

The genes are TRBV5-1 and TRBJ1-3, with D perhaps matching TRBD1 (5 bases). This CDR3 has 15 residues. V lost 4 bases and J 0 bases, leaving 11 bases between the germline ends. CDR1 and CDR2 from the germline V gene are SGHRS and YFSETQ. The CDR3 DNA reads TGCGCCAGCAGCCCGGGGGGAAACTCTGGAAACACCATATATTTT. As protein: CASSPGGNSGNTIYF. The entire variable domain, with the rest obtained from reference TRBV5-1 and TRBJ1-3, is as follows: KAGVTQTPRYLIKTRGQQVTLSCSPISGHRSVSWYQQTPGQGLQFLFEYFSETQRNKGNFPGRFSGRQFSNSRSEMNVSTLELGDSALYLCASSPGGNSGNTIYFGEGSWLTVV.

As DNA, the CDR3 is TGTGCCAGTAGTACCCGAGGGTCGTCAGAGACCCAGTACTTC. Its protein product is CASSTRGSSETQYF. This chain links TRBV19 with TRBJ2-5; possible D gene TRBD2, 5 bases. This CDR3 comprises 14 residues. V dropped 4 bases and J dropped 4 bases, with 13 bases sitting between them. CDR1 and CDR2 from the germline V gene are LNHDA and SQIVND (reference sequence).

The chain has TRBV11-2 and TRBJ2-1; possibly TRBD1 for D (5 bases). The CDR3 has 15 amino acids. Germline loops: CDR1 SGHAT, CDR2 FQNNGV. V lost 0 bases, J lost 4 bases, and 10 bases lay in between. CDR3: CASSLDLTAYNEQFF. The CDR3 DNA follows: TGTGCCAGCAGCTTAGACCTGACAGCGTACAATGAGCAGTTCTTC.